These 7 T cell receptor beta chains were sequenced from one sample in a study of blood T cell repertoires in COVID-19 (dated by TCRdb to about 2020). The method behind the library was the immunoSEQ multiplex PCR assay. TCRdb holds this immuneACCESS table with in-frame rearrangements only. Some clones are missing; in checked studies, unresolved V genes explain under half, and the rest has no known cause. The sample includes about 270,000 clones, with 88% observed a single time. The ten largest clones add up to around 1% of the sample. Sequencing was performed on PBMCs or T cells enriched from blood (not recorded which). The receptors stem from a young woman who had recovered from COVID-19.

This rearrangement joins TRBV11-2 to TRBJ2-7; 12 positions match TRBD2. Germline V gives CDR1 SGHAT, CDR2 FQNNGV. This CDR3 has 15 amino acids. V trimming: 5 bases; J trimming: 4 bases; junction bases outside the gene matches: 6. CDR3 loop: CASSNLTSGRYEQYF. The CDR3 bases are TGTGCCAGCAGCAATTTGACTAGCGGGAGATACGAGCAGTACTTC.

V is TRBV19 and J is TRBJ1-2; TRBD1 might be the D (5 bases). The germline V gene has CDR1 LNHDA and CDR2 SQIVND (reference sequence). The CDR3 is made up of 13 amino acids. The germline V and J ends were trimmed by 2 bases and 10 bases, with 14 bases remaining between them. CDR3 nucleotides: TGTGCCAGTAGTATAAGTACGTGGACAATCTACACCTTC. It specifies CASSISTWTIYTF. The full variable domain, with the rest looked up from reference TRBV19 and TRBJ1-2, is DGGITQSPKYLFRKEGQNVTLSCEQNLNHDAMYWYRQDPGQGLRLIYYSQIVNDFQKGDIAEGYSVSREKKESFPLTVTSAQKNPTAFYLCASSISTWTIYTFGSGTRLTVV.

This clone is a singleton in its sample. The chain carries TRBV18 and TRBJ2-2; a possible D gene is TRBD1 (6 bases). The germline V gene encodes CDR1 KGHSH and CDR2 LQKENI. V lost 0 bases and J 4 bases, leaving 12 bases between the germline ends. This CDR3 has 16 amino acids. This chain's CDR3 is CASSPPLGQATGELFF. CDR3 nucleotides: TGTGCCAGCTCACCACCGTTGGGACAAGCCACCGGGGAGCTGTTTTTT.

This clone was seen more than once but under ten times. CDR3 protein: CSVAKGAGEQFF. The CDR3 DNA is TGCAGCGTCGCCAAGGGAGCGGGTGAGCAGTTCTTC. The chain combines TRBV29-1 with TRBJ2-1; possibly TRBD2 for D (6 bases). The CDR3 extends over 12 amino acids. Per germline, CDR1 SQVTM and CDR2 ANQGSEA. The V and J ends lost 6 bases and 9 bases respectively, with 15 bases between them.

The CDR3 sequence is CASSISGRGIHGYTF. The CDR3 DNA follows: TGTGCCAGTAGTATTTCGGGCAGGGGGATACATGGCTACACCTTC. The gene calls are TRBV19 and TRBJ1-2, with 7 bases lining up with TRBD1. The CDR3 runs 15 residues. Germline CDR1 reads LNHDA; CDR2 reads SQIVND (reference sequence). Trimming at V came to 3 bases and at J to 6 bases, leaving 10 bases not matched to a gene.

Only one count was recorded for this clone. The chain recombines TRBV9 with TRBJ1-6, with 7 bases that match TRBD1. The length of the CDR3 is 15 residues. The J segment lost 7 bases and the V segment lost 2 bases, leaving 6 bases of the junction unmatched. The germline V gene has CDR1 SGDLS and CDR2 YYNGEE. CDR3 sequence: CASSVTGVFNSPLHF. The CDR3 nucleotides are TGTGCCAGCAGCGTTACAGGGGTCTTCAATTCACCCCTCCACTTT.

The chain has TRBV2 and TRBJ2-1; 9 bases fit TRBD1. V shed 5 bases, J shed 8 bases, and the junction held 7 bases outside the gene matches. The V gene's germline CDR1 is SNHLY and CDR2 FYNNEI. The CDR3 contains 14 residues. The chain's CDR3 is CASSTGGSWDEQFF. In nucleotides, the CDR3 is TGTGCCAGCAGTACAGGGGGCTCTTGGGATGAGCAGTTCTTC.